This T cell receptor beta chain emerged from a study of T cells in Graves' hyperthyroidism and ophthalmopathy. General study findings and limits: In the blood, most expanded thyroid clonotypes above 0.001 appeared as well.

Amplified regions were TCR beta CDR3 sequences from RNA transcripts. RT-PCR in the first round (using the HTBI primer set) targeted the TCR CDR3. Using its own MiXCR run on the multiplex PCR reads, TCRdb lists one record per CDR3 protein. The table lists around 240,000 distinct CDR3 sequences, just over 14% of them singletons. A patient was excluded if there was uncontrolled infection, other autoimmune disease, pregnancy or lactation. Clinical symptoms, serum thyroxine and TRAb, thyroid ultrasound and orbital computed tomography were used for the diagnoses. The sample, blood from the first hyperthyroidism diagnosis, precedes any ophthalmopathy symptoms. As to this clonotype: What it binds is unknown.

V was pared by 2 bases and J by 1 base, with 13 bases of the junction left unmatched. CDR3 length equals 20 residues. Germline CDR1 MDHEN, CDR2 SYDVKM. This clonotype was obtained from a woman aged 40 to 50 with Graves' hyperthyroidism that later progressed to Graves' ophthalmopathy. Specimen: blood. The J gene is TRBJ2-2, the V gene TRBV28, with 10 bases fitting TRBD1. The CDR3 loop reads CASSLLGFPGQGENTGELFF. CDR3 DNA sequence: TGTGCCAGCAGTTTACTTGGCTTTCCTGGACAGGGGGAGAACACCGGGGAGCTGTTTTTT.